This note documents a single T cell receptor beta chain sequence. Building of the TCR beta libraries involved iRepertoire HTBI primers and Arm-PCR of CDR3 regions. Original processing methods: Segment identification across samples yielded 60 or so TRBV and more than twelve TRBJ segments. In TCRdb, the multiplex PCR reads were re-called with MiXCR into one record per CDR3 protein. V and J calls and clone size were set by TCRdb, not the authors. The table shows 440,000 or so distinct CDR3 sequences, with 16% occurring only once. CDR1 and CDR2 (germline): SGHDT, YYEEEE. The CDR3 covers 15 residues. Trimming took 4 bases from V and 9 from J; bases not matched to a gene: 12. Time point noted: newly diagnosed GD, antithyroid drugs for less than 3 months. PBMC-derived RNA was used for the TCR library. These data belong to a study of regulatory T cells in long-lasting Graves disease. These same data were also listed under a study on T cells in Graves' hyperthyroidism and ophthalmopathy. That paper adds: Carried out on the TCR CDR3, a first-round RT-PCR used the HTBI primer set.

V and J are TRBV5-6 and TRBJ2-1, with TRBD2 identical over 8 bases. This sequence originates from a woman aged 25 to 39 with Graves disease. Sequenced material: peripheral blood mononuclear cells (PBMCs), taken at new diagnosis, from a patient treated with antithyroid drugs. CDR3 DNA sequence: TGTGCCAGCAGCCTAGGAGATAGCGGGGCCAGTGAGCAGTTCTTC. Amino acid sequence: CASSLGDSGASEQFF.